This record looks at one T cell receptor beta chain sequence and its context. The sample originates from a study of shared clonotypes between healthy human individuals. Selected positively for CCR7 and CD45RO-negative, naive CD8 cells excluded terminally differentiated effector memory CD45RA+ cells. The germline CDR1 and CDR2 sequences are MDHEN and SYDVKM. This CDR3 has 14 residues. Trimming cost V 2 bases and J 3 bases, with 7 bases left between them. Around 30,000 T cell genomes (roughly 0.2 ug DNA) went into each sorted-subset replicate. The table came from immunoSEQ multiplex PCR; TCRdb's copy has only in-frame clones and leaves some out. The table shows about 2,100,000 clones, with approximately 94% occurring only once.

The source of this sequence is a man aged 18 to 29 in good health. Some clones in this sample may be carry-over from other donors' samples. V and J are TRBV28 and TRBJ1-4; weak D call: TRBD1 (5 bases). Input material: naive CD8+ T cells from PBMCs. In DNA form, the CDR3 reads TGTGCCAGCAGTTTACGGGGGTCTAATGAAAAACTGTTTTTT. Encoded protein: CASSLRGSNEKLFF.